This entry lists 30 T cell receptor beta chains sequenced from one sample in a study of cytomegalovirus exposure and HLA in healthy donors. A multiplex PCR was run with 60 Vbeta primers and 13 Jbeta primers. Sequencing used immunoSEQ multiplex PCR; TCRdb keeps in-frame clones, though not all of them. The sample records some 140,000 clones, about 70% being singletons. Sequencing input: PBMCs. The receptors shown here come from a man between 40 and 49 years old in good health and CMV-seronegative.

This chain uses TRBV11-3 with TRBJ2-7, with D possibly being TRBD2 (6 bases). The germline gives CDR1 SGHNT, CDR2 YENEEA. The V end was cut by 4 bases, the J end by 2 bases, with 6 bases between. The CDR3 totals 12 residues. CDR3 residues: CASSSSAYEQYF. The CDR3 nucleotides read TGTGCCAGCAGCTCTAGCGCCTACGAGCAGTACTTC.

The rearrangement uses TRBV25-1 and TRBJ2-7, with 8 positions matching TRBD1. V was clipped by 7 bases and J by 6 bases; unmatched bases: 14. Germline-derived CDR1 and CDR2 are MGHDK and SYGVNS. The length of the CDR3 is 15 residues. CDR3 in amino acids: CASITWTGKILEQYF. For the CDR3, the DNA is TGTGCCAGCATTACTTGGACAGGGAAAATTCTCGAGCAGTACTTC.

V gene TRBV9 combines with J gene TRBJ1-3; 9 bases are a match to TRBD1. V shed 4 bases, J shed 7 bases, and the junction held 6 bases outside the gene matches. The CDR3 runs 14 residues. The germline V gene has CDR1 SGDLS and CDR2 YYNGEE. The CDR3 here is CASSPTGGPNTIYF. As DNA, the CDR3 is TGTGCCAGCAGCCCCACAGGGGGCCCGAACACCATATATTTT.

The chain combines TRBV6-6 with TRBJ2-5, with 11 bases matching TRBD2. The V gene end was trimmed by 5 bases and the J gene end by 14 bases; junction bases not matched to a gene: 7. The CDR3 is 12 residues long. Germline CDR1 MNHNY, CDR2 SVGAGI (reference sequence). CDR3 sequence reads: CASSPASGRRYF. The CDR3 DNA reads as TGTGCCAGCAGTCCCGCTAGCGGGAGGAGATACTTC.

This rearrangement joins TRBV30 to TRBJ2-7, with 7 positions matching TRBD1. Germline CDR1 GTSNPN, CDR2 SVGIG (reference sequence). Losses at the gene ends were 0 bases for V and 0 bases for J; bases not matched to a gene: 2. The CDR3 contains 14 residues. CDR3 bases: TGTGCCTGGAGTGTACAGGGGAGCTCCTACGAGCAGTACTTC. It codes for CAWSVQGSSYEQYF.

A few counts support this clone. V and J are TRBV18 and TRBJ2-5; D is uncertain. V lost 2 bases and J 3 bases, leaving 13 bases between the germline ends. Germline V gene sequence: CDR1 KGHSH, CDR2 LQKENI. The CDR3 consists of 15 residues. The CDR3 nucleotides read TGTGCCAGCTCACCATTCCCTAACAGAAAAGAGACCCAGTACTTC. Translated: CASSPFPNRKETQYF.

The chain couples TRBV29-1 to TRBJ1-2; TRBD1 might be the D (6 bases). This CDR3 comprises 14 residues. V was pared by 3 bases and J by 6 bases, with 17 bases between. The germline gives CDR1 SQVTM, CDR2 ANQGSEA. The CDR3 loop is CSVEGQGFINGYTF. CDR3 DNA sequence: TGCAGCGTTGAGGGGCAGGGGTTTATAAATGGCTACACCTTC.

V is TRBV30 and J is TRBJ2-5; 9 positions match TRBD1. CDR1 GTSNPN and CDR2 SVGIG come from the germline V gene (reference sequence). There are 13 residues in the CDR3. V lost 2 bases and J lost 7; bases outside the gene matches: 5. This chain's CDR3 is CAWSRQGERTQYF. CDR3 bases: TGTGCCTGGAGTCGACAGGGGGAACGGACCCAGTACTTC.

The chain links TRBV15 to TRBJ2-5; 7 bases line up with TRBD2. The tail of the sequence fits TRBJ2-7 better, so the J call may be wrong. The CDR3 spans 15 residues. Germline V gives CDR1 LNHNV, CDR2 YYDKDF (reference sequence). CDR3 amino acids: CATSRGGGPTYEQYF. DNA of the CDR3: TGTGCCACCAGCAGAGGGGGAGGGCCTACCTACGAGCAGTACTTC.

This sequence joins TRBV11-2 and TRBJ2-5, with 12 nucleotides matching TRBD2. Trimming took 1 base from V and 5 from J; bases not matched to a gene: 8. The germline V gene encodes CDR1 SGHAT and CDR2 FQNNGV. This CDR3 comprises 17 residues. Here the CDR3 reads CASSLVTSGGFLETQYF. The CDR3 DNA is TGTGCCAGCAGCTTAGTCACTAGCGGGGGGTTTCTGGAGACCCAGTACTTC.

The chain has TRBV7-9 and TRBJ1-1, with D maybe TRBD1 (5 bases). V was clipped by 3 bases and J by 5 bases, with 22 bases between them. From germline, CDR1 is SEHNR and CDR2 FQNEAQ (reference sequence). The CDR3 contains 17 residues. CDR3 in DNA: TGTGCCAGCAGCTTTATCGTGGACATTGGTTCGAGTACTGAAGCTTTCTTT. Protein product: CASSFIVDIGSSTEAFF. Variable domain in full (rest from reference TRBV7-9 and TRBJ1-1): DTGVSQNPRHKITKRGQNVTFRCDPISEHNRLYWYRQTLGQGPEFLTYFQNEAQLEKSRLLSDRFSAERPKGSFSTLEIQRTEQGDSAMYLCASSFIVDIGSSTEAFFGQGTRLTVV.

The CDR3 DNA reads TGTGCCTGGAGTGTAAAGCTGGAAGCTTTCTTT. Translating gives CAWSVKLEAFF. The chain is built from TRBV30 and TRBJ1-1; D remains unclear. Trimming cost V 0 bases and J 8 bases, with 7 bases left between them. This CDR3 is built from 11 residues. Germline V CDR1 and CDR2: GTSNPN, SVGIG (reference sequence).

There are a few counts of this clone. The chain recombines TRBV9 with TRBJ1-2; 9 bases are a match to TRBD1. V shed 4 bases, J shed 3 bases, and the junction held 4 bases outside the gene matches. This CDR3 comprises 14 residues. Germline assignment: CDR1 SGDLS and CDR2 YYNGEE. The CDR3 is CASSTWTGDYGYTF. CDR3 in DNA: TGTGCCAGCAGCACCTGGACAGGGGACTATGGCTACACCTTC.

J is TRBJ2-3 and V is TRBV5-6; 9 bases match TRBD2. V was pared by 0 bases and J by 2 bases, with 7 bases of the junction left unmatched. The CDR3 is 17 residues long. The germline CDR1 and CDR2 sequences are SGHDT and YYEEEE. This chain's CDR3 is CASSLGEAGGTTDTQYF. DNA for the CDR3: TGTGCCAGCAGCTTGGGAGAAGCGGGGGGAACCACAGATACGCAGTATTTT. The complete variable domain, with remaining parts taken from reference TRBV5-6 and TRBJ2-3, reads DAGVTQSPTHLIKTRGQQVTLRCSPKSGHDTVSWYQQALGQGPQFIFQYYEEEERQRGNFPDRFSGHQFPNYSSELNVNALLLGDSALYLCASSLGEAGGTTDTQYFGPGTRLTVL.

The chain joins TRBV5-4 to TRBJ2-1; 9 bases line up with TRBD2. The junction had 8 bases not matched to a gene; V was cut back by 6 bases and J by 4 bases. Germline V gene sequence: CDR1 SGHNT, CDR2 YYREEE (reference sequence). The CDR3 runs 15 residues. CDR3 residues: CASTLAGGSYNEQFF. DNA of the CDR3: TGTGCCAGCACTCTGGCGGGAGGGTCGTACAATGAGCAGTTCTTC.

The sample holds one count of this clone. The chain uses TRBV11-2 and TRBJ2-1; D unresolved. Deletions cut 8 bases from V and 0 bases from J, with 11 bases between. This CDR3 is built from 14 residues. CDR1 and CDR2 from the germline V gene are SGHAT and FQNNGV. The CDR3 bases are TGTGCCAGCTATGAGGCGAGCTCCTACAATGAGCAGTTCTTC. Its protein is CASYEASSYNEQFF.

V and J are TRBV7-3 and TRBJ1-2, with 8 bases identical to TRBD1. The CDR3 loop spans 15 amino acids. Germline V gene data show CDR1 as SGHTA and CDR2 as FQGTGA. Unmatched junction bases numbered 9, after V lost 0 bases and J lost 9 bases. CDR3 DNA sequence: TGTGCCAGCAGCTTAACCGATGGACAGGGAGGACGCTACACCTTC. Its protein product is CASSLTDGQGGRYTF.

This chain links TRBV19 with TRBJ1-5; the D is unclear. This CDR3 comprises 15 residues. The V end was cut by 4 bases, the J end by 6 bases, with 16 bases between. In germline, CDR1 is LNHDA, CDR2 SQIVND (reference sequence). CDR3: CASSSFLRGRQPQHF. In nucleotides, the CDR3 is TGTGCCAGTAGTAGTTTTCTCCGAGGGCGTCAGCCCCAGCATTTT. The variable domain in full, with the rest retrieved from reference TRBV19 and TRBJ1-5, is DGGITQSPKYLFRKEGQNVTLSCEQNLNHDAMYWYRQDPGQGLRLIYYSQIVNDFQKGDIAEGYSVSREKKESFPLTVTSAQKNPTAFYLCASSSFLRGRQPQHFGDGTRLSIL.

The genes are TRBV11-2 and TRBJ1-4, with 9 bases aligning to TRBD1. The CDR3 has 18 residues. J was trimmed by 0 bases and V by 5 bases; bases with no gene match: 10. Germline CDR1 is SGHAT and CDR2 is FQNNGV. The CDR3 loop is CASSKRTGAGSTNEKLFF. The DNA for the CDR3 is TGTGCCAGCAGCAAAAGGACAGGGGCGGGTTCAACTAATGAAAAACTGTTTTTT.

This chain joins TRBV6-6 and TRBJ2-7, with D possibly TRBD1 on 6 matching bases. The CDR3 consists of 14 residues. Trimming stripped 7 bases from V and 3 bases from J, with 16 bases between. Germline assignment: CDR1 MNHNY and CDR2 SVGAGI (reference sequence). CDR3 bases: TGTGCCAGCACCCTCGGGACAAGGGACTACGAGCAGTACTTC. It is translated as CASTLGTRDYEQYF.

The chain is built from TRBV7-2 and TRBJ2-1; tentatively, D is TRBD2 (6 bases). Germline values: CDR1 SGHTA, CDR2 FQGNSA. The CDR3 consists of 15 residues. V was cut by 1 base and J by 8 bases, with 15 bases left in between. The CDR3 region has the DNA TGTGCCAGCAGCTTAGATCCGGGGGTGGGCGATGAGCAGTTCTTC. Translation: CASSLDPGVGDEQFF.

This clone occurred once. The V gene is TRBV11-2, the J gene TRBJ2-7; perhaps TRBD2 as D (7 bases). Trimming took off 6 bases at V and 0 bases at J, with 15 bases between the two ends. Germline CDR1 and CDR2: SGHAT and FQNNGV. This CDR3 is built from 15 residues. The CDR3 DNA reads as TGTGCCAGCAGACAAGGGGGGGGTTACTCCTACGAGCAGTACTTC. Protein product: CASRQGGGYSYEQYF.

The chain combines TRBV18 with TRBJ2-2, with unresolved D. From germline, CDR1 is KGHSH and CDR2 LQKENI. Trimming removed 4 bases at V and 4 bases at J, with 22 bases between. The CDR3 loop spans 18 amino acids. CDR3 sequence: CASSQIPPGPQPTGELFF. DNA for the CDR3: TGTGCCAGCTCACAGATACCCCCAGGTCCGCAGCCCACCGGGGAGCTGTTTTTT.

Worth noting for this clone: The sample has other DNA sequences that encode this CDR3 too. The chain links TRBV5-6 to TRBJ2-1; possibly TRBD2 for D (5 bases). This CDR3 has 13 amino acids. Germline-derived CDR1 and CDR2 are SGHDT and YYEEEE. V lost 0 bases and J lost 4, with 5 bases in between. The CDR3 region has the DNA TGTGCCAGCAGCTTGGGAGGGTACAATGAGCAGTTCTTC. Translated: CASSLGGYNEQFF.

The genes are TRBV4-3 and TRBJ1-2; 9 bases line up with TRBD1. This CDR3 spans 15 amino acids. Germline CDR1 LGHNA, CDR2 YSLEER. V dropped 1 base and J dropped 5; count of bases not matched to a gene: 5. The CDR3 protein is CASSQAKTGGYGYTF. CDR3 nucleotide sequence: TGCGCCAGCAGCCAAGCGAAGACAGGGGGATATGGCTACACCTTC.

The chain couples TRBV15 to TRBJ1-5, with a weak D call TRBD1 (5 bases). CDR3 size: 14 residues. Trimming pared 5 bases from V and 6 bases from J, leaving 14 bases between. Germline loops: CDR1 LNHNV, CDR2 YYDKDF (reference sequence). CDR3: CATSFGGGAQPQHF. In DNA, the CDR3 is TGTGCCACCAGCTTTGGGGGGGGTGCTCAGCCCCAGCATTTT.

This clone was recorded once. The chain couples TRBV6-5 to TRBJ2-5; 12 bases map to TRBD2. Germline V lookup: CDR1 MNHEY, CDR2 SVGAGI. After removal of 6 bases from V and 5 bases from J, the junction contained 4 bases not matched to a gene. The CDR3 spans 14 residues. The CDR3 coding sequence is TGTGCCAGCAGGCGGACTAGCGGGGTGGAGACCCAGTACTTC. This gives the protein CASRRTSGVETQYF.

V and J are TRBV30 and TRBJ2-7, with 11 bases identical to TRBD2. This CDR3 has 19 residues. With 2 bases clipped from V and 4 bases from J, the junction kept 19 bases outside the gene matches. Germline V gene data show CDR1 as GTSNPN and CDR2 as SVGIG (reference sequence). The DNA for the CDR3 is TGTGCCTGGAGTTCCGAGCGTACCCTTAGCGGGAGGGCCTGGTACGAGCAGTACTTC. Its translation is CAWSSERTLSGRAWYEQYF.

V usage is TRBV28 and J usage is TRBJ2-3; 13 bases align to TRBD2. The germline gives CDR1 MDHEN, CDR2 SYDVKM. V dropped 6 bases and J dropped 8; count of bases not matched to a gene: 8. The CDR3 runs 15 residues. CDR3 nucleotide sequence: TGTGCCAGCAGGATACTAGCGGGAGGGCTTCCTACGCAGTATTTT. It specifies CASRILAGGLPTQYF. Filled out from reference TRBV28 and TRBJ2-3, the complete variable domain reads DVKVTQSSRYLVKRTGEKVFLECVQDMDHENMFWYRQDPGLGLRLIYFSYDVKMKEKGDIPEGYSVSREKKERFSLILESASTNQTSMYLCASRILAGGLPTQYFGPGTRLTVL.

This clone was detected a few times. Written as DNA, the CDR3 is TGTGCCTGGAGTGTGGGGACAGTCACCTACGAGCAGTACTTC. The encoded protein is CAWSVGTVTYEQYF. This rearrangement joins TRBV30 to TRBJ2-7; TRBD1 matches 7 bases. V dropped 0 bases and J dropped 2; count of bases not matched to a gene: 4. Germline lookup yields CDR1 GTSNPN and CDR2 SVGIG (reference sequence). The CDR3 extends over 14 amino acids.